These T cell receptor beta chains were read from a single sample in a study of cytomegalovirus exposure and HLA in healthy donors. Method: immunoSEQ multiplex PCR; TCRdb's copy keeps in-frame clones and lacks some. The data show about 160,000 clones, with 75% to 90% seen just once and 1% held by the top ten. Sequencing used PBMCs. The receptors originated from a boy aged 2 to 9 in good health and CMV-seronegative. Both conserved end residues are part of each CDR3. A D gene is named only where the DNA matches it firmly. Not all rows give a size; the values are once, few, many and, for expanded clones, a class.

abundance | j_gene | d_gene | v_gene | CDR3aa | CDR3nt
NA | TRBJ2-5 | TRBD1 | TRBV5-1 | CASSPEGQYQETQYF | TGCGCCAGCAGCCCCGAGGGACAGTACCAAGAGACCCAGTACTTC
NA | TRBJ1-2 | NA | TRBV10-3 | CAISEPDLVQGWGYTF | TGTGCCATCAGTGAACCGGACCTCGTACAGGGCTGGGGCTACACCTTC
NA | TRBJ2-7 | NA | TRBV20-1 | CSARLELKQYF | TGCAGTGCTAGGCTAGAGTTAAAGCAGTACTTC
NA | TRBJ2-1 | NA | TRBV5-1 | CASSLYNEQFF | TGCGCCAGCAGCCTCTACAATGAGCAGTTCTTC
NA | TRBJ1-2 | NA | TRBV4-2 | CASSPGTGDYGYTF | TGTGCCAGCAGCCCCGGGACGGGGGACTATGGCTACACCTTC
NA | TRBJ1-1 | TRBD1 | TRBV2 | CASSRTGVTEAFF | TGTGCCAGCAGCAGGACAGGGGTGACTGAAGCTTTCTTT
NA | TRBJ1-2 | NA | TRBV6-5 | CATLRGGSSNYGYTF | TGTGCCACCCTCCGGGGGGGGAGTTCTAACTATGGCTACACCTTC
NA | TRBJ2-7 | NA | TRBV11-3 | CASSLYPGAKQYF | TGTGCCAGCAGCTTATATCCGGGAGCTAAGCAGTACTTC
NA | TRBJ2-5 | NA | TRBV5-6 | CASSTRWGRETQYF | TGTGCCAGCAGCACTAGGTGGGGGCGGGAGACCCAGTACTTC
NA | TRBJ1-4 | NA | TRBV28 | CASSLLRRATNEKLFF | TGTGCCAGCAGTTTACTCCGCCGGGCAACTAATGAAAAACTGTTTTTT
NA | TRBJ2-7 | TRBD1 | TRBV28 | CASSSLGDSSYEQYF | TGTGCCAGCAGCTCCCTGGGGGACAGCTCCTACGAGCAGTACTTC
NA | TRBJ1-1 | NA | TRBV6-5 | CASREVNRVTEAFF | TGTGCCAGCAGAGAAGTTAACAGGGTCACTGAAGCTTTCTTT
NA | TRBJ1-2 | TRBD1 | TRBV6-1 | CASSEAVEVGTGFYGYTF | TGTGCCAGCAGTGAAGCGGTAGAGGTGGGGACAGGGTTTTATGGCTACACCTTC
NA | TRBJ2-3 | NA | TRBV10-3 | CATQGGGDTDTQYF | TGTGCCACGCAGGGCGGAGGGGACACAGATACGCAGTATTTT
NA | TRBJ2-1 | TRBD2 | TRBV2 | CALGGRPSYNEQFF | TGTGCCCTGGGGGGGAGGCCCTCCTACAATGAGCAGTTCTTC
NA | TRBJ1-1 | TRBD1 | TRBV2 | CASSEDRGYATEAFF | TGTGCCAGCAGTGAAGACAGGGGATATGCCACTGAAGCTTTCTTT
NA | TRBJ2-1 | TRBD1 | TRBV11-2 | CASSFRDSYNEQFF | TGTGCCAGCAGCTTCCGGGACAGTTACAATGAGCAGTTCTTC
NA | TRBJ1-3 | NA | TRBV7-9 | CASSQTAKVGNTIYF | TGTGCCAGCAGCCAGACAGCTAAGGTGGGAAACACCATATATTTT
NA | TRBJ2-7 | NA | TRBV9 | CASSVGWDTAYEQYF | TGTGCCAGCAGCGTAGGGTGGGACACAGCCTACGAGCAGTACTTC
NA | TRBJ2-7 | NA | TRBV18 | CASSLDSIAYEQYF | TGTGCCAGCTCCTTGGACAGCATAGCCTACGAGCAGTACTTC
NA | TRBJ1-6 | NA | TRBV19 | CASSMGGGNSPLHF | TGTGCCAGTAGTATGGGAGGAGGGAATTCACCCCTCCACTTT
NA | TRBJ1-1 | NA | TRBV5-4 | CASSHEFGNTEAFF | TGTGCCAGCAGCCACGAATTCGGGAACACTGAAGCTTTCTTT
NA | TRBJ1-5 | NA | TRBV19 | CASSSFDAGNQPQHF | TGTGCCAGTAGTAGCTTTGACGCGGGCAATCAGCCCCAGCATTTT
NA | TRBJ1-2 | NA | TRBV5-8 | CASSLPPVTYGYTF | TGTGCCAGCAGCTTGCCGCCAGTAACATATGGCTACACCTTC
NA | TRBJ2-2 | NA | TRBV7-2 | CASSLGGTGELFF | TGTGCCAGCAGCTTAGGAGGCACCGGGGAGCTGTTTTTT
once | TRBJ1-2 | NA | TRBV4-1 | CASSQARYPLYGYTF | TGCGCCAGCAGCCAAGCGAGGTACCCCCTCTATGGCTACACCTTC
NA | TRBJ2-3 | TRBD2 | TRBV5-1 | CASSLAAGRLAGESSTDTQYF | TGCGCCAGCAGCTTGGCCGCGGGGAGACTAGCGGGAGAGTCGAGCACAGATACGCAGTATTTT
NA | TRBJ2-1 | NA | TRBV13 | CASSFSPDGLNEQFF | TGTGCCAGCAGCTTTTCACCAGACGGACTTAATGAGCAGTTCTTC
NA | TRBJ1-5 | TRBD1 | TRBV19 | CASRDRGQPQHF | TGTGCCAGTAGGGACAGGGGACAGCCCCAGCATTTT